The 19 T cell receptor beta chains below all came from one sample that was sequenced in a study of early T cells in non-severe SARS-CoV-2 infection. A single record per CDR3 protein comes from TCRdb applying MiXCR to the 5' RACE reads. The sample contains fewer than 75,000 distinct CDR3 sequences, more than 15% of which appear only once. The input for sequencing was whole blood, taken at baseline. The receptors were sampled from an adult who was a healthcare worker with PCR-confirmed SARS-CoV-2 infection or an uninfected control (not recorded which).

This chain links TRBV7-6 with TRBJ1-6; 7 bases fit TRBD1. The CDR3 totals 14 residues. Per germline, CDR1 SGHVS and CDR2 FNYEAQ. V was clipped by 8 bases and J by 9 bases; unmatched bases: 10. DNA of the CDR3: TGTGCCAGCGCTCTTTGGACAGGAGGTTCACCCCTCCACTTT. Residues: CASALWTGGSPLHF. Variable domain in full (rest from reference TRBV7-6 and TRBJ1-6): GAGVSQSPRYKVTKRGQDVALRCDPISGHVSLYWYRQALGQGPEFLTYFNYEAQQDKSGLPNDRFSAERPEGSISTLTIQRTEQRDSAMYRCASALWTGGSPLHFGNGTRLTVT.

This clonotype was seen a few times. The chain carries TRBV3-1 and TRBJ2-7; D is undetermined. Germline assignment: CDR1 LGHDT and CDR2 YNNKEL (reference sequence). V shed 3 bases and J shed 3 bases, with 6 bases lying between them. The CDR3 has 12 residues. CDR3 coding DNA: TGTGCCAGCAGCCAGCAGTACTACGAGCAGTACTTC. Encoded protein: CASSQQYYEQYF.

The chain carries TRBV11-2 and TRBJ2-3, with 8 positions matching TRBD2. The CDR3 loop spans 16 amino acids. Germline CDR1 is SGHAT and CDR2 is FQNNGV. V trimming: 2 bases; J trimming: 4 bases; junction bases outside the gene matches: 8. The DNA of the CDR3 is TGTGCCAGCAGCTTATCGAGCGGGAGTCCCGCAGATACGCAGTATTTT. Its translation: CASSLSSGSPADTQYF. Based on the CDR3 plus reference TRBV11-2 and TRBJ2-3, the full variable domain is EAGVAQSPRYKIIEKRQSVAFWCNPISGHATLYWYQQILGQGPKLLIQFQNNGVVDDSQLPKDRFSAERLKGVDSTLKIQPAKLEDSAVYLCASSLSSGSPADTQYFGPGTRLTVL.

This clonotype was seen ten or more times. This chain's CDR3 is CASRPRQGAGGELFF. CDR3 nucleotides: TGTGCCAGCAGGCCGAGACAGGGGGCCGGCGGGGAGCTGTTTTTT. The V gene is TRBV7-9, the J gene TRBJ2-2; 10 bases agree with TRBD1. Trimming cost V 6 bases and J 7 bases; bases outside gene matches: 8. CDR3 length: 15 residues. Looked up from germline, CDR1 is SEHNR and CDR2 is FQNEAQ (reference sequence).

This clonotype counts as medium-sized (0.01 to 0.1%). The CDR3 bases are TGTGCCAGCAGCTTGGGGTCAGGGGGTTACGGAGAGACCCAGTACTTC. Amino acids: CASSLGSGGYGETQYF. The rearrangement links TRBV5-4 to TRBJ2-5; 7 nucleotides line up with TRBD1. The CDR3 has 16 amino acids. The J segment lost 4 bases and the V segment lost 0 bases, leaving 9 bases of the junction unmatched. Looked up from germline, CDR1 is SGHNT and CDR2 is YYREEE (reference sequence).

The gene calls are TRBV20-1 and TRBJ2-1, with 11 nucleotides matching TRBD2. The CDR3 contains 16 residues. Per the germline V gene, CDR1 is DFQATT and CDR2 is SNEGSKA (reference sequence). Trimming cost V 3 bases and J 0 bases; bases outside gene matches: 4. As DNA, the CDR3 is TGCAGTGCTAGCCTAGCGGGAGGCCCCTCCTACAATGAGCAGTTCTTC. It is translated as CSASLAGGPSYNEQFF.

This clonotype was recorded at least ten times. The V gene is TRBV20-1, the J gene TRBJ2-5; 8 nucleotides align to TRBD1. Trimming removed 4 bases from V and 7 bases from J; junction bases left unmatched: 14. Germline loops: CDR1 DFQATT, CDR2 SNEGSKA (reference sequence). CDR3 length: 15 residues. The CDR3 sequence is CSATPDRAPGVTQYF. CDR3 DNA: TGCAGTGCTACCCCGGACAGGGCCCCCGGGGTGACCCAGTACTTC.

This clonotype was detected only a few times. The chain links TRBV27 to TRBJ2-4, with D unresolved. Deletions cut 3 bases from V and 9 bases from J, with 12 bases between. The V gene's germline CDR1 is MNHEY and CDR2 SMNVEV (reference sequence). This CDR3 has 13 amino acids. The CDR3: CASSFGQWGIQYF. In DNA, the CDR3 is TGTGCCAGCAGTTTTGGCCAGTGGGGCATTCAGTACTTC.

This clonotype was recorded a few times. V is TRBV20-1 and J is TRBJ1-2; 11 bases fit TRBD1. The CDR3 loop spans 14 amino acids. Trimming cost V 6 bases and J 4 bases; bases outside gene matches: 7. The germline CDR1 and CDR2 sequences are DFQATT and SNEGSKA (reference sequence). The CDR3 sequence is CSATGQGAGYGYTF. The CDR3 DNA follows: TGCAGTGCCACCGGACAGGGGGCAGGCTATGGCTACACCTTC.

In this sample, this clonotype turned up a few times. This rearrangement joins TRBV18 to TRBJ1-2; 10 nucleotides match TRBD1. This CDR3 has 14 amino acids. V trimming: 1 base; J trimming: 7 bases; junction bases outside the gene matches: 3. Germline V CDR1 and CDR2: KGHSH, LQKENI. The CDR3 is CASSPRDRGSGYTF. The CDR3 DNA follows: TGTGCCAGCTCACCACGGGACAGGGGTTCTGGCTACACCTTC. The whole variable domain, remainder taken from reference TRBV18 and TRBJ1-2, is NAGVMQNPRHLVRRRGQEARLRCSPMKGHSHVYWYRQLPEEGLKFMVYLQKENIIDESGMPKERFSAEFPKEGPSILRIQQVVRGDSAAYFCASSPRDRGSGYTFGSGTRLTVV.

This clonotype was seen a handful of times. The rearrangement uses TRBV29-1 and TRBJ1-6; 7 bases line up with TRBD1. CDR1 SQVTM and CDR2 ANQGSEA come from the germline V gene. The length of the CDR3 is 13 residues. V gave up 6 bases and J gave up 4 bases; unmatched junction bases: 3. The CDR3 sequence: CSVVTGYNSPLHF. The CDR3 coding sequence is TGCAGCGTGGTGACAGGGTATAATTCACCCCTCCACTTT.

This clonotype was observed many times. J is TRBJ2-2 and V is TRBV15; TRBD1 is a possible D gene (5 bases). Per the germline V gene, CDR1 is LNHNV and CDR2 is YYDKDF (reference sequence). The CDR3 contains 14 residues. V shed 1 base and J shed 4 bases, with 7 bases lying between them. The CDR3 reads CATSRARATGELFF. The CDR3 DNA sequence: TGTGCCACCAGCAGAGCCAGGGCCACCGGGGAGCTGTTTTTT.

CDR3: CASSSRQAGIGGYTF. The CDR3 DNA follows: TGTGCCAGCAGTAGCCGACAGGCGGGGATCGGGGGCTACACCTTC. The chain joins TRBV12-3 or TRBV12-4 to TRBJ1-2; D may be TRBD1 (6 bases). This CDR3 is 15 amino acids long. The V end was cut by 5 bases, the J end by 8 bases, with 21 bases between.

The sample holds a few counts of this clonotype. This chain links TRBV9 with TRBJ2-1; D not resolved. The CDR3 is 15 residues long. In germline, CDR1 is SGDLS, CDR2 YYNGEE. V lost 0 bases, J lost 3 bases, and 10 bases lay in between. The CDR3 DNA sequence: TGTGCCAGCAGCGTAGCGGGCATGGACTACAATGAGCAGTTCTTC. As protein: CASSVAGMDYNEQFF.

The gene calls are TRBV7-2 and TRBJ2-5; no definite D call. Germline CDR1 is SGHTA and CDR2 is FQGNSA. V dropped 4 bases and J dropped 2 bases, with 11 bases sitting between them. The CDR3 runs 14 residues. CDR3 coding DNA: TGTGCCAGCAGCTCGACCGGGCTTCAAGAGACCCAGTACTTC. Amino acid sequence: CASSSTGLQETQYF.

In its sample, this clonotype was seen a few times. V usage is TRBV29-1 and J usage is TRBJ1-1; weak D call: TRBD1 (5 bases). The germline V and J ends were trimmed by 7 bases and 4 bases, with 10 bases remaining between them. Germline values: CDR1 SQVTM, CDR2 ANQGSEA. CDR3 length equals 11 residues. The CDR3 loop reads CSDGRGTEAFF. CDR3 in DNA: TGCAGCGACGGAAGGGGCACTGAAGCTTTCTTT. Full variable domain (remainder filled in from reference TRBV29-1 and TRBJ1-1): SAVISQKPSRDICQRGTSLTIQCQVDSQVTMMFWYRQQPGQSLTLIATANQGSEATYESGFVIDKFPISRPNLTFSTLTVSNMSPEDSSIYLCSDGRGTEAFFGQGTRLTVV.

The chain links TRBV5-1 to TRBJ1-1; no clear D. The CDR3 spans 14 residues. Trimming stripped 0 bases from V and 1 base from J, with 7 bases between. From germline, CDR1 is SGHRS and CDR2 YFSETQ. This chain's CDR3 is CASSLESANTEAFF. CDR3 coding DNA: TGCGCCAGCAGCTTGGAAAGCGCGAACACTGAAGCTTTCTTT.

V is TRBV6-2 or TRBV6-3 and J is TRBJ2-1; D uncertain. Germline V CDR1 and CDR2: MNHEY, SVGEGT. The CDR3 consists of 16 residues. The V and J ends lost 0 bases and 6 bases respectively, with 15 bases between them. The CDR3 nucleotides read TGTGCCAGCAGTTACTCGGTACGAAGTCTTTCCAATGAGCAGTTCTTC. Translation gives CASSYSVRSLSNEQFF.

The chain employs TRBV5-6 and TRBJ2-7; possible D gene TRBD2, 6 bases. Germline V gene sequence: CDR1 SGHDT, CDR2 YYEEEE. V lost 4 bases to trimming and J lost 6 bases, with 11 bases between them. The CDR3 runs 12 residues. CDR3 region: CASSLPSAEQYF. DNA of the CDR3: TGTGCCAGCAGCCTTCCTAGCGCCGAGCAGTACTTC.